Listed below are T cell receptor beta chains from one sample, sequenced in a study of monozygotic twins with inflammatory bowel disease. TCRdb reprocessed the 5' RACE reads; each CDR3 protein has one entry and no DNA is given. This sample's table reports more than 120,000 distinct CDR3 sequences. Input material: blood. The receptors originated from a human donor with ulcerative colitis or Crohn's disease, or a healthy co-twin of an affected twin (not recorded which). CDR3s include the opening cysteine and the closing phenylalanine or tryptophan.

CDR3 protein: CATRIQGRSTDTQYF
V gene: TRBV15
J gene: TRBJ2-3

CDR3 protein: CAGLDATNEKLFF
V gene: TRBV7-3
J gene: TRBJ1-4

CDR3 protein: CATSDSRESLYEQYF
V gene: TRBV24-1
J gene: TRBJ2-7

CDR3 protein: CASSPPGPPRQYF
V gene: TRBV7-3
J gene: TRBJ2-3

CDR3 protein: CASSVRDRVTYEQYF
V gene: TRBV7-2
J gene: TRBJ2-7

CDR3 protein: CSARDVEGGLFTEAFF
V gene: TRBV20-1
J gene: TRBJ1-1

CDR3 protein: CASSRRNYGYTF
V gene: TRBV7-2
J gene: TRBJ1-2

CDR3 protein: CASSAGLAENNEQFF
V gene: TRBV7-6
J gene: TRBJ2-1

CDR3 protein: CASSPLAGAGNEQFF
V gene: TRBV18
J gene: TRBJ2-1

CDR3 protein: CASRQPGLMNGAFF
V gene: TRBV4-1
J gene: TRBJ1-1

CDR3 protein: CASSLGHGVISPEQYF
V gene: TRBV13
J gene: TRBJ2-7

CDR3 protein: CASTETQGARNEQFF
V gene: TRBV7-9
J gene: TRBJ2-1

CDR3 protein: CASRSSDTIPGYTF
V gene: TRBV5-1
J gene: TRBJ1-2

CDR3 protein: CASSLRGVNQPQHF
V gene: TRBV5-6
J gene: TRBJ1-5

CDR3 protein: CASSPTGIAYNEQFF
V gene: TRBV7-9
J gene: TRBJ2-1

CDR3 protein: CATPCRRIQETQYF
V gene: TRBV5-1
J gene: TRBJ2-5

CDR3 protein: CASNTGTGAEKLFF
V gene: TRBV5-1
J gene: TRBJ1-4

CDR3 protein: CTSSLRNRAYEQYF
V gene: TRBV5-1
J gene: TRBJ2-7

CDR3 protein: CASGDGGAKNIQYF
V gene: TRBV5-1
J gene: TRBJ2-4

CDR3 protein: CASSGDRGQDGKLFF
V gene: TRBV7-2
J gene: TRBJ1-4

CDR3 protein: CASSFPDRNYEQYF
V gene: TRBV7-9
J gene: TRBJ2-7

CDR3 protein: CASSETAGGAYEQYF
V gene: TRBV6-1
J gene: TRBJ2-7